Below are 19 T cell receptor beta chains sequenced from a single sample in a study of low-dose radiotherapy and immunotherapy resistance in tumors. TRAV- and TRBV-specific primers primed first-strand cDNA, covering alpha and beta chains. The authors ran 15 to 20 PCR cycles to amplify TCRs with a constant-region primer and V-primer adapter. TCRdb re-called the reads through MiXCR, storing one row per CDR3 protein. The repertoire holds 85,000 to 95,000 distinct CDR3 sequences, approximately 22% seen once, with 9.5% to 15% in the top ten. Documented time point: after trial treatment. Sample treatment: LDRT plus nivolumab, ipilimumab, low-dose cyclophosphamide and aspirin (RACIN trial). Sequencing was performed on PBMCs, taken after low-dose radiotherapy plus immunotherapy. Receptor source: a female donor with ovarian cancer.

V is TRBV29-1 and J is TRBJ2-2; D unclear. Trimming stripped 7 bases from V and 2 bases from J, with 8 bases between. This CDR3 region has 12 residues. Germline-derived CDR1 and CDR2 are SQVTM and ANQGSEA. The CDR3 DNA reads TGCAGCGCTGGACGTAACACCGGGGAGCTGTTTTTT. Its protein is CSAGRNTGELFF.

This clonotype was seen repeatedly, ten times or more. The V and J genes are TRBV29-1 and TRBJ2-7; D is undetermined. Trimming stripped 4 bases from V and 2 bases from J, with 6 bases between. The CDR3 consists of 11 residues. The V gene's germline CDR1 is SQVTM and CDR2 ANQGSEA. The CDR3, as DNA: TGCAGCGTTGCAACAGCCTACGAGCAGTACTTC. Translation gives CSVATAYEQYF.

This clonotype was counted many times. Its ends do not fully match the called genes, so a read error is possible. This sequence joins TRBV28 and TRBJ1-1; a possible D gene is TRBD1 (6 bases). The CDR3 extends over 12 amino acids. Germline V gives CDR1 MDHEN, CDR2 SYDVKM. CDR3 in amino acids: CASSTNQQGTSF. CDR3 coding DNA: TGTGCCAGCAGCACCAACCAACAGGGTACGAGTTTT.

As for this clonotype: This likely traces to a read error, being one base from a far larger clone. The chain carries TRBV7-3 and TRBJ1-2, with D perhaps matching TRBD1 (5 bases). The length of the CDR3 is 14 residues. CDR1 is SGHTA and CDR2 is FQGTGA in the germline V gene. The chain's CDR3 is CASSLDGAPGGYTF. The CDR3 region has the DNA TGCGCCAGCAGCTTGGATGGGGCTCCCGGTGGCTACACCTTC.

To note about this clonotype: A read error may be the cause here, since a much bigger clone is one base away. The chain links TRBV19 to TRBJ2-1; perhaps TRBD2 as D (6 bases). Per germline, CDR1 LNHDA and CDR2 SQIVND (reference sequence). The CDR3 contains 14 residues. CDR3 bases: TGTGCCAGCCGGGGACTCGGAGGGTCCAATAAGCAGTTCTTC. It yields the protein CASRGLGGSNKQFF. The complete variable domain, with remaining parts taken from reference TRBV19 and TRBJ2-1, reads DGGITQSPKYLFRKEGQNVTLSCEQNLNHDAMYWYRQDPGQGLRLIYYSQIVNDFQKGDIAEGYSVSREKKESFPLTVTSAQKNPTAFYLCASRGLGGSNKQFFGPGTRLTVL.

This clonotype was seen ten or more times. The chain uses TRBV7-9 and TRBJ2-1, with TRBD2 matching 7 bases. The CDR3 is 15 amino acids. Trimming cost V 2 bases and J 9 bases; bases outside gene matches: 10. CDR1 and CDR2 from the germline V gene are SEHNR and FQNEAQ (reference sequence). CDR3 bases: TGTGCCAGCAGCTTATTTACGACTAGCAAGGCTGAGCAGTTCTTC. Translation: CASSLFTTSKAEQFF. Variable domain in full (rest from reference TRBV7-9 and TRBJ2-1): DTGVSQNPRHKITKRGQNVTFRCDPISEHNRLYWYRQTLGQGPEFLTYFQNEAQLEKSRLLSDRFSAERPKGSFSTLEIQRTEQGDSAMYLCASSLFTTSKAEQFFGPGTRLTVL.

This clonotype appeared many times. The V gene is TRBV7-6, the J gene TRBJ2-1; tentative D call: TRBD2 (6 bases). The CDR3 has 13 amino acids. CDR1 is SGHVS, CDR2 FNYEAQ, per germline. The V gene lost 5 bases and the J gene lost 5 bases, with 10 bases spanning the gap. In DNA form, the CDR3 reads TGTGCCAGCAGCCTCCGGGAGAACAATGAGCAGTTCTTC. It encodes CASSLRENNEQFF.

On this clonotype: It is likely a read error: a sequence one base away is far more abundant. Because the CDR3 is missing its conserved closing phenylalanine or tryptophan, this is likely a read error. The J gene is TRBJ1-2, the V gene TRBV5-3; D uncertain. TRBV5-3 is classed as an ORF, of uncertain function. CDR3 length: 14 residues. DNA for the CDR3: TGTGCCAGCAGCTTGGACGGTTTAGACTATGGCTACACCTTA. This sequence encodes CASSLDGLDYGYTL.

This clonotype has a count of ten or more. The chain joins TRBV9 to TRBJ1-2, with D unclear. The germline V gene encodes CDR1 SGDLS and CDR2 YYNGEE. This CDR3 region has 15 residues. Trimming took off 3 bases at V and 7 bases at J, with 19 bases between the two ends. The chain's CDR3 is CASSDRVQGWGGYTF. The CDR3 region has the DNA TGTGCCAGCAGCGACCGGGTCCAAGGCTGGGGTGGCTACACCTTC.

This clonotype appeared once. At one of its ends the junction is not consistent with the germline gene, which may arise from a read error. This rearrangement joins TRBV5-4 to TRBJ1-2; D might be TRBD1 (5 bases). The V gene's germline CDR1 is SGHNT and CDR2 YYREEE (reference sequence). The CDR3 loop spans 16 amino acids. CDR3 bases: TGTGTCAGCAGCCCGTCCCGGGGCCCAGCCGACTATGGCTACACCTTC. The encoded protein is CVSSPSRGPADYGYTF.

Comment on this clonotype: One base away lies a much larger clone, so this may be a sequencing read error. The genes are TRBV4-1 and TRBJ2-7; D remains ambiguous. Germline CDR1 MGHRA, CDR2 YSYEKL. The CDR3 covers 17 residues. CDR3 coding DNA: TGCGCCAGCAGCCAAGATAAGGACGACGTCAGAGCCTACAAGCAGTACTTC. Residues: CASSQDKDDVRAYKQYF.

Ten or more counts support this clonotype. The chain joins TRBV7-9 to TRBJ2-1, with TRBD1 matching over 7 bases. The V segment lost 5 bases and the J segment 15 bases; nucleotides outside the gene matches: 13. Germline loops: CDR1 SEHNR, CDR2 FQNEAQ (reference sequence). CDR3 size: 13 residues. CDR3 sequence: CASSKMGGTDPFF. In DNA form, the CDR3 reads TGTGCCAGCAGCAAAATGGGTGGGACAGATCCGTTCTTC.

In this sample, this clonotype turned up many times. J is TRBJ2-7 and V is TRBV29-1; maybe TRBD1 (6 bases). The germline gives CDR1 SQVTM, CDR2 ANQGSEA. Trimming took 5 bases from V and 4 from J, leaving 18 bases between them. CDR3 length: 14 amino acids. The CDR3 sequence is CSVLGGSGQYEQYF. Here the CDR3 DNA reads TGCAGCGTTCTTGGGGGTTCAGGACAGTACGAGCAGTACTTC.

This clonotype has a count of ten or more. The chain combines TRBV2 with TRBJ1-2, with D uncertain. Germline V gene sequence: CDR1 SNHLY, CDR2 FYNNEI. Trimming removed 6 bases from V and 7 bases from J, with 18 bases in between. CDR3 length: 14 residues. For the CDR3, the DNA is TGTGCCAGCAGCCTCCGGGCCACCGTGTCTGGCTACACCTTC. This translates into CASSLRATVSGYTF.

This clonotype has just a few counts. V usage is TRBV5-4 and J usage is TRBJ2-1, with D maybe TRBD1 (6 bases). Germline V lookup: CDR1 SGHNT, CDR2 YYREEE (reference sequence). The CDR3 extends over 15 amino acids. V shed 4 bases and J shed 6 bases, with 17 bases lying between them. The CDR3 region has the DNA TGTGCCAGCAGCCCCCCGAGGACAGCAGTCAATGAGCAGTTCTTC. Protein product: CASSPPRTAVNEQFF. The variable domain in full, completed from reference TRBV5-4 and TRBJ2-1, reads ETGVTQSPTHLIKTRGQQVTLRCSSQSGHNTVSWYQQALGQGPQFIFQYYREEENGRGNFPPRFSGLQFPNYSSELNVNALELDDSALYLCASSPPRTAVNEQFFGPGTRLTVL.

V and J are TRBV7-2 and TRBJ2-1, with 13 bases fitting TRBD2. Germline loops: CDR1 SGHTA, CDR2 FQGNSA. Trimming at V came to 5 bases and at J to 0 bases, leaving 4 bases not matched to a gene. The CDR3 contains 17 residues. The CDR3 nucleotides read TGTGCCAGCAGCCCGACTAGCGGGGGGTACTCCTACAATGAGCAGTTCTTC. It encodes CASSPTSGGYSYNEQFF.

As to this clonotype: Possible read error: a much larger clone is one base away. The chain couples TRBV2 to TRBJ2-3, with TRBD1 identical over 7 bases. The germline CDR1 and CDR2 sequences are SNHLY and FYNNEI. This CDR3 region has 14 residues. The CDR3 here is CASSPNRGTNTQYF. The CDR3 region has the DNA TGTGCCAGCAGCCCCAACAGGGGCACAAATACGCAGTATTTT.

This clonotype appeared many times. The chain carries TRBV3-1 and TRBJ1-1; a possible D gene is TRBD1 (6 bases). From germline, CDR1 is LGHDT and CDR2 YNNKEL (reference sequence). This CDR3 comprises 13 residues. The ends were cut back, 4 bases at V and 1 base at J, with 7 bases in the middle. The CDR3 here is CASSPTGNTEAFF. CDR3 in DNA: TGTGCCAGCAGCCCGACAGGGAACACTGAAGCTTTCTTT.

This clonotype was picked up many times. The chain carries TRBV23-1 and TRBJ2-1; D remains unclear. TRBV23-1 is placed among ORFs of uncertain function. There are 14 residues in the CDR3. Trimming shortened V by 0 bases and J by 3 bases, and 6 bases separated the two germline ends. In DNA form, the CDR3 reads TGCGCCAGCAGTCAATCTCCGGTCTACAATGAGCAGTTCTTC. It yields the protein CASSQSPVYNEQFF.